This is a list of T cell receptor beta chains from one sample in a study of cytomegalovirus exposure and HLA in healthy donors. Repertoires were generated with immunoSEQ multiplex PCR, while TCRdb's copy carries only in-frame clones and drops some. The sample lists 130,000 to 150,000 clones; over 80% were seen once. Material: PBMCs. The receptor source for this set is a male donor in good health and CMV-seronegative. Both conserved end residues are part of each CDR3. The order of the fields is J gene, clone size, CDR3 length, D gene, V gene, CDR3 protein, CDR3 DNA. The D gene is left open where the match is weak. Part of the rows lack a size; the others show once, few, many or a class for expanded clones.

j_call: TRBJ2-1
clone_size: few
cdr3_length: 12
d_call: TRBD2
v_call: TRBV5-6
cdr3_aa: CASSVSGGGKFF
cdr3_nt: TGTGCCAGCAGCGTTAGCGGGGGGGGTAAGTTCTTC

j_call: TRBJ1-1
clone_size: NA
cdr3_length: 13
d_call: TRBD1
v_call: TRBV18
cdr3_aa: CASSFDRATEAFF
cdr3_nt: TGTGCCAGCTCATTCGACAGGGCCACTGAAGCTTTCTTT

j_call: TRBJ1-2
clone_size: NA
cdr3_length: 13
d_call: TRBD1
v_call: TRBV6-1
cdr3_aa: CASSALTGQGYTF
cdr3_nt: TGTGCCAGCAGTGCCCTGACAGGGCAAGGCTACACCTTC

j_call: TRBJ1-5
clone_size: NA
cdr3_length: 15
d_call: TRBD1
v_call: TRBV6-5
cdr3_aa: CASSYSGQGGQPQHF
cdr3_nt: TGTGCCAGCAGTTACTCGGGACAGGGAGGACAGCCCCAGCATTTT

j_call: TRBJ1-1
clone_size: NA
cdr3_length: 14
d_call: NA
v_call: TRBV28
cdr3_aa: CASSFEATNTEAFF
cdr3_nt: TGTGCCAGCAGTTTTGAGGCTACGAACACTGAAGCTTTCTTT

j_call: TRBJ1-2
clone_size: NA
cdr3_length: 13
d_call: TRBD1
v_call: TRBV27
cdr3_aa: CASSLRQGDGYTF
cdr3_nt: TGTGCCAGCAGCCTACGACAGGGGGATGGCTACACCTTC

j_call: TRBJ1-5
clone_size: NA
cdr3_length: 17
d_call: TRBD1
v_call: TRBV4-1
cdr3_aa: CASSQEGQGALSQPQHF
cdr3_nt: TGCGCCAGCAGCCAGGAGGGACAGGGGGCATTGAGTCAGCCCCAGCATTTT

j_call: TRBJ2-1
clone_size: NA
cdr3_length: 15
d_call: TRBD2
v_call: TRBV13
cdr3_aa: CASSTGTTSYNEQFF
cdr3_nt: TGTGCCAGCAGTACCGGGACTACCTCCTACAATGAGCAGTTCTTC

j_call: TRBJ1-1
clone_size: NA
cdr3_length: 15
d_call: NA
v_call: TRBV5-8
cdr3_aa: CASSSGGREVTEAFF
cdr3_nt: TGTGCCAGCAGCTCTGGGGGGAGAGAGGTCACTGAAGCTTTCTTT

j_call: TRBJ2-1
clone_size: NA
cdr3_length: 14
d_call: NA
v_call: TRBV11-3
cdr3_aa: CASSLQGIAHEQFF
cdr3_nt: TGTGCCAGCAGCCTACAGGGTATCGCCCATGAGCAGTTCTTC

j_call: TRBJ2-7
clone_size: NA
cdr3_length: 16
d_call: TRBD1
v_call: TRBV30
cdr3_aa: CAWSARGTGRPHEQYF
cdr3_nt: TGTGCCTGGAGTGCCCGCGGGACAGGGCGTCCCCACGAGCAGTACTTC

j_call: TRBJ1-2
clone_size: NA
cdr3_length: 11
d_call: NA
v_call: TRBV5-1
cdr3_aa: CASGEGYGYTF
cdr3_nt: TGCGCCAGCGGGGAGGGCTATGGCTACACCTTC

j_call: TRBJ1-5
clone_size: NA
cdr3_length: 17
d_call: NA
v_call: TRBV27
cdr3_aa: CATSTKTSLMNNQPQHF
cdr3_nt: TGTGCCACCTCAACGAAAACTTCCCTTATGAACAATCAGCCCCAGCATTTT

j_call: TRBJ2-7
clone_size: NA
cdr3_length: 13
d_call: NA
v_call: TRBV30
cdr3_aa: CAWSPQGSYEQYF
cdr3_nt: TGTGCCTGGTCACCGCAGGGCTCCTACGAGCAGTACTTC

j_call: TRBJ2-7
clone_size: NA
cdr3_length: 12
d_call: NA
v_call: TRBV7-9
cdr3_aa: CASSLMGGEQYF
cdr3_nt: TGTGCCAGCAGCTTAATGGGGGGTGAGCAGTACTTC

j_call: TRBJ2-2
clone_size: NA
cdr3_length: 16
d_call: NA
v_call: TRBV7-8
cdr3_aa: CASSLGIRANTGELFF
cdr3_nt: TGTGCCAGCAGCTTAGGTATCCGGGCGAACACCGGGGAGCTGTTTTTT

j_call: TRBJ1-1
clone_size: NA
cdr3_length: 12
d_call: NA
v_call: TRBV28
cdr3_aa: CASSLRTEEAFF
cdr3_nt: TGTGCCAGCAGTTTACGGACAGAAGAAGCTTTCTTT

j_call: TRBJ1-3
clone_size: NA
cdr3_length: 16
d_call: TRBD1
v_call: TRBV7-9
cdr3_aa: CASSQGQGGSGNTIYF
cdr3_nt: TGTGCCAGCAGCCAAGGACAGGGGGGCTCTGGAAACACCATATATTTT

j_call: TRBJ2-1
clone_size: NA
cdr3_length: 12
d_call: NA
v_call: TRBV9
cdr3_aa: CASSVQAHEQFF
cdr3_nt: TGTGCCAGCAGCGTACAAGCCCACGAGCAGTTCTTC

j_call: TRBJ2-1
clone_size: NA
cdr3_length: 16
d_call: TRBD2
v_call: TRBV4-2
cdr3_aa: CASSQDETSVYNEQFF
cdr3_nt: TGTGCCAGCAGCCAAGATGAGACTAGCGTTTACAATGAGCAGTTCTTC

j_call: TRBJ2-7
clone_size: once
cdr3_length: 15
d_call: TRBD1
v_call: TRBV7-9
cdr3_aa: CASSLAPGGSYEQYF
cdr3_nt: TGTGCCAGCAGCTTAGCGCCAGGGGGCTCCTACGAGCAGTACTTC

j_call: TRBJ2-3
clone_size: NA
cdr3_length: 15
d_call: TRBD1
v_call: TRBV19
cdr3_aa: CASSLRDSLADTQYF
cdr3_nt: TGTGCCAGTAGTCTCCGGGACAGTTTAGCAGATACGCAGTATTTT

j_call: TRBJ1-1
clone_size: NA
cdr3_length: 12
d_call: TRBD1
v_call: TRBV29-1
cdr3_aa: CSVKGGRPEAFF
cdr3_nt: TGCAGTGTGAAAGGGGGCCGGCCTGAAGCTTTCTTT

j_call: TRBJ2-3
clone_size: NA
cdr3_length: 13
d_call: NA
v_call: TRBV2
cdr3_aa: CATRYAAPDTQYF
cdr3_nt: TGTGCCACAAGATACGCGGCCCCAGATACGCAGTATTTT

j_call: TRBJ2-1
clone_size: NA
cdr3_length: 17
d_call: TRBD2
v_call: TRBV9
cdr3_aa: CASSEGTMSGAYNEQFF
cdr3_nt: TGTGCCAGCAGCGAGGGGACTATGAGCGGCGCCTACAATGAGCAGTTCTTC

j_call: TRBJ2-6
clone_size: NA
cdr3_length: 17
d_call: NA
v_call: TRBV4-1
cdr3_aa: CASSHPRIDSGANVLTF
cdr3_nt: TGCGCCAGCAGCCATCCGAGAATTGACTCTGGGGCCAACGTCCTGACTTTC

j_call: TRBJ1-5
clone_size: NA
cdr3_length: 17
d_call: NA
v_call: TRBV9
cdr3_aa: CASNEPPARYSNQPQHF
cdr3_nt: TGTGCCAGCAACGAACCACCAGCCAGGTATAGCAATCAGCCCCAGCATTTT

j_call: TRBJ2-7
clone_size: NA
cdr3_length: 14
d_call: NA
v_call: TRBV14
cdr3_aa: CASSQGRWMYEQYF
cdr3_nt: TGTGCCAGCAGCCAAGGGCGGTGGATGTACGAGCAGTACTTC

j_call: TRBJ2-3
clone_size: NA
cdr3_length: 16
d_call: NA
v_call: TRBV4-2
cdr3_aa: CASSQVGSGSTDTQYF
cdr3_nt: TGTGCCAGCAGCCAAGTCGGTAGCGGTAGCACAGATACGCAGTATTTT

j_call: TRBJ2-1
clone_size: NA
cdr3_length: 12
d_call: TRBD1
v_call: TRBV30
cdr3_aa: CAATGGYNEQFF
cdr3_nt: TGTGCCGCAACAGGGGGTTACAATGAGCAGTTCTTC

j_call: TRBJ1-3
clone_size: NA
cdr3_length: 14
d_call: TRBD1
v_call: TRBV28
cdr3_aa: CASRPRDSGNTIYF
cdr3_nt: TGTGCCAGCAGGCCCAGGGACAGCGGAAACACCATATATTTT

j_call: TRBJ2-1
clone_size: few
cdr3_length: 12
d_call: NA
v_call: TRBV5-4
cdr3_aa: CASSLATGEQFF
cdr3_nt: TGTGCCAGCAGCTTGGCCACAGGGGAGCAGTTCTTC

j_call: TRBJ2-1
clone_size: NA
cdr3_length: 16
d_call: TRBD2
v_call: TRBV2
cdr3_aa: CASRPPGLAGEIEQFF
cdr3_nt: TGTGCCAGCAGACCCCCGGGACTAGCGGGGGAGATTGAGCAGTTCTTC

j_call: TRBJ2-3
clone_size: NA
cdr3_length: 19
d_call: NA
v_call: TRBV4-1
cdr3_aa: CASSQDSGQAWREADTQYF
cdr3_nt: TGCGCCAGCAGCCAAGATTCGGGGCAGGCATGGAGGGAGGCAGATACGCAGTATTTT

j_call: TRBJ2-5
clone_size: NA
cdr3_length: 12
d_call: TRBD1
v_call: TRBV29-1
cdr3_aa: CSVGQGLETQYF
cdr3_nt: TGCAGCGTTGGACAGGGGTTGGAGACCCAGTACTTC

j_call: TRBJ2-7
clone_size: NA
cdr3_length: 16
d_call: TRBD1
v_call: TRBV4-1
cdr3_aa: CASSQDAGTGRNEQYF
cdr3_nt: TGCGCCAGCAGCCAGGATGCCGGGACAGGGCGCAACGAGCAGTACTTC

j_call: TRBJ2-1
clone_size: NA
cdr3_length: 16
d_call: TRBD1
v_call: TRBV18
cdr3_aa: CASSPGDSRKLAEQFF
cdr3_nt: TGTGCCAGCTCACCGGGGGACAGCCGGAAGTTGGCTGAGCAGTTCTTC

j_call: TRBJ2-1
clone_size: NA
cdr3_length: 16
d_call: TRBD2
v_call: TRBV7-9
cdr3_aa: CASSPKTSGGNHEQFF
cdr3_nt: TGTGCCAGCAGCCCGAAAACTAGCGGGGGTAACCATGAGCAGTTCTTC

j_call: TRBJ2-2
clone_size: NA
cdr3_length: 13
d_call: NA
v_call: TRBV5-1
cdr3_aa: CASSLGSPRGLFF
cdr3_nt: TGCGCCAGCAGCTTGGGGTCCCCCAGGGGGCTGTTTTTT

j_call: TRBJ2-1
clone_size: NA
cdr3_length: 14
d_call: NA
v_call: TRBV7-9
cdr3_aa: CASSLGLQGYEQFF
cdr3_nt: TGTGCCAGCAGCTTAGGCCTACAGGGCTATGAGCAGTTCTTC

j_call: TRBJ1-6
clone_size: NA
cdr3_length: 15
d_call: NA
v_call: TRBV5-1
cdr3_aa: CASSRNTESTSPLHF
cdr3_nt: TGCGCCAGCAGCAGGAATACAGAGAGCACGTCACCCCTCCACTTT

j_call: TRBJ2-2
clone_size: NA
cdr3_length: 15
d_call: NA
v_call: TRBV25-1
cdr3_aa: CASSDSRSIGGELFF
cdr3_nt: TGTGCCAGCAGTGACTCCAGGTCCATTGGCGGGGAGCTGTTTTTT

j_call: TRBJ1-6
clone_size: NA
cdr3_length: 19
d_call: TRBD1
v_call: TRBV4-1
cdr3_aa: CASSHPGTGDELYNSPLHF
cdr3_nt: TGCGCCAGCAGCCATCCCGGGACAGGGGATGAACTGTATAATTCACCCCTCCACTTT

j_call: TRBJ1-4
clone_size: NA
cdr3_length: 18
d_call: NA
v_call: TRBV28
cdr3_aa: CASSLGPGARATNEKLFF
cdr3_nt: TGTGCCAGCAGTTTGGGTCCAGGGGCTAGGGCAACTAATGAAAAACTGTTTTTT

j_call: TRBJ2-3
clone_size: NA
cdr3_length: 15
d_call: TRBD2
v_call: TRBV28
cdr3_aa: CASTPSGLAGNTQYF
cdr3_nt: TGTGCCAGCACCCCCTCGGGACTAGCGGGAAATACGCAGTATTTT

j_call: TRBJ1-2
clone_size: once
cdr3_length: 13
d_call: NA
v_call: TRBV7-2
cdr3_aa: CASSLVKGPGYTF
cdr3_nt: TGTGCCAGCAGCTTAGTCAAGGGGCCCGGCTACACCTTC